The T cell receptor (beta chain) described here comes from a study of blood T cell repertoires in COVID-19. Study as a whole: Material from acute and convalescent COVID-19 was sourced from the United States, Italy and Spain.

This study enrolled people aged about 18 to 100 from 20 to 25 US geographic areas. The junction had 6 bases not matched to a gene; V was cut back by 2 bases and J by 0 bases. This CDR3 contains 18 residues. CDR1 is MGHRA, CDR2 YSYEKL, per germline. Clones were read by immunoSEQ multiplex PCR, and TCRdb kept only the in-frame ones, dropping some. The sample has 200,000 or so clones; around 86% are singletons. This receptor was taken from a woman between 40 and 50 years old with acute COVID-19. The chain combines TRBV4-1 with TRBJ2-3, with TRBD2 identical over 12 bases. The sequencing input was PBMCs or T cells enriched from blood (not recorded which). The CDR3 region is CASSQWTSGALSTDTQYF. CDR3 coding DNA: TGCGCCAGCAGCCAATGGACTAGCGGGGCACTTAGCACAGATACGCAGTATTTT.